Below, 7 T cell receptor beta chains from the same sample are listed, as sequenced in a study of T cell responses to AZD1222 COVID-19 vaccine. Libraries were prepared by immunoSEQ multiplex PCR; TCRdb keeps only in-frame clonotypes and omits some of them. This sample has fewer than 130,000 clones; about 92% occur once, and the top ten carry approximately 1.3%. This specimen consisted of peripheral blood, obtained on day 0 of AZD1222 vaccination. These receptors were taken from an adult in good health.

This chain connects TRBV10-2 to TRBJ1-1; no clear D. This CDR3 contains 13 residues. Germline-derived CDR1 and CDR2 are WSHSY and SAAADI. Trimming left V 3 bases short and J 1 base short, with 6 bases between. CDR3 bases: TGCGCCAGCAGTGACGGTGGGAACACTGAAGCTTTCTTT. This sequence encodes CASSDGGNTEAFF.

V usage is TRBV6-5 and J usage is TRBJ2-7; no clear D gene. Per germline, CDR1 MNHEY and CDR2 SVGAGI. V was trimmed by 6 bases and J by 2 bases, leaving 11 bases between them. This CDR3 contains 13 residues. CDR3 nucleotide sequence: TGTGCCAGCAGCCAACTGTTGACCTACGAGCAGTACTTC. The encoded protein is CASSQLLTYEQYF.

This clone was observed a handful of times. The gene calls are TRBV7-9 and TRBJ2-1; 9 positions match TRBD2. The V gene's germline CDR1 is SEHNR and CDR2 FQNEAQ (reference sequence). The CDR3 has 15 amino acids. Trimming at V came to 1 base and at J to 8 bases, leaving 6 bases not matched to a gene. CDR3: CASSLVLAGRDEQFF. The CDR3 bases are TGTGCCAGCAGCTTAGTTCTAGCGGGAAGGGATGAGCAGTTCTTC. The full variable domain, its missing parts supplied by reference TRBV7-9 and TRBJ2-1, is DTGVSQNPRHKITKRGQNVTFRCDPISEHNRLYWYRQTLGQGPEFLTYFQNEAQLEKSRLLSDRFSAERPKGSFSTLEIQRTEQGDSAMYLCASSLVLAGRDEQFFGPGTRLTVL.

The chain employs TRBV6-1 and TRBJ1-2; possible D gene TRBD1, 5 bases. The V gene lost 1 base and the J gene lost 4 bases, with 10 bases spanning the gap. The germline V gene has CDR1 MNHNS and CDR2 SASEGT. The CDR3 is 14 amino acids. CDR3 coding DNA: TGTGCCAGCAGTGAAGATCCCGGGGCCTATGGCTACACCTTC. Translated, it gives CASSEDPGAYGYTF.

This clone came up once. This rearrangement joins TRBV6-6 to TRBJ2-6; a possible D gene is TRBD2 (6 bases). Germline assignment: CDR1 MNHNY and CDR2 SVGAGI (reference sequence). The CDR3 sequence is 14 residues long. V lost 8 bases and J lost 2, with 10 bases in between. CDR3 protein: CASGGSPGANVLTF. CDR3 nucleotide sequence: TGTGCCAGCGGAGGGAGCCCTGGGGCCAACGTCCTGACTTTC.

This sequence joins TRBV12-3 or TRBV12-4 and TRBJ1-2; D is undetermined. This CDR3 contains 11 residues. Trimming left V 8 bases short and J 8 bases short, with 12 bases between. The CDR3 sequence: CASSVAWGYTF. CDR3 bases: TGTGCCAGCTCGGTGGCGTGGGGCTACACCTTC.

This chain uses TRBV5-4 with TRBJ2-7, with 10 bases fitting TRBD2. The CDR3 contains 14 residues. With 3 bases clipped from V and 3 bases from J, the junction kept 3 bases outside the gene matches. CDR1 and CDR2 from the germline V gene are SGHNT and YYREEE (reference sequence). The DNA of the CDR3 is TGTGCCAGCAGCTCGGCTAGCGGGAGCTACGAGCAGTACTTC. Protein product: CASSSASGSYEQYF.